This T cell receptor beta chain was sequenced in a study of blood T cell repertoires in COVID-19. Study at large: Researchers got acute and convalescent COVID-19 samples from the United States, Italy and Spain. Nucleic acid was either cDNA or gDNA, and it came from T cells, B-cell-depleted T cells, or PBMCs.

With V trimmed by 3 bases and J by 3 bases, 6 bases remained unmatched. This CDR3 has 15 residues. Germline V gene sequence: CDR1 ENHRY, CDR2 SYGVKD. Per the study methods: Cell counts per sample came from amplifying reference gene primers. Profiling relied on immunoSEQ multiplex PCR, and the TCRdb table lists in-frame clones only, not all of them. The V and J calls and clone size were taken over from that table, and D and trimming were inferred from the DNA. The data contain approximately 330,000 clones, 87% of them seen just once; the ten biggest clones take up approximately 9.4%. The chain joins TRBV10-3 to TRBJ2-3; 7 nucleotides align to TRBD1. The source of this sequence is a young man with COVID-19, enrolled during active disease. The source material was peripheral blood. The CDR3, as DNA: TGTGCCATCAGTGATCCGACAGGGAAAACAGATACGCAGTATTTT. It translates to CAISDPTGKTDTQYF.